This TCR beta chain derives from a study of blood T cells in healthy people across ages. General study points: The unsorted PBMCs prevented any conclusive comparison of naive versus antigen-experienced cells. The percentage of naive T cells correlated strongly with TCR beta diversity.

The authors ran a second PCR of roughly 7 to 11 cycles using a sample-barcoded 5' primer and a J-beta primer mix. MiXCR, run by TCRdb on the 5' RACE reads, gives a single entry per CDR3 protein. The table shows roughly 800,000 distinct CDR3 sequences, with 58% occurring only once. Approximately 9.1 milliliters was the volume of peripheral blood drawn from each donor. This clonotype was seen a few times. What it binds is unknown. V gave up 2 bases and J gave up 6 bases, with 9 bases separating them. Per germline, CDR1 SGHTA and CDR2 FQGNSA. The CDR3 consists of 13 residues. The sample consisted of blood. The chain joins TRBV7-2 to TRBJ2-3, with D perhaps TRBD2 (6 bases). This receptor was obtained from a man aged 30-40 years in good health. CDR3 coding DNA: TGTGCCAGCAGCTTATCGGAGGGGGATACGCAGTATTTT. It translates to CASSLSEGDTQYF.